One sample yielded the 21 T cell receptor beta chains listed below, sequenced in a study of blood T cell repertoires in COVID-19. Data came from immunoSEQ multiplex PCR; TCRdb stores just in-frame clones and leaves some out. The sample lists 65,000 to 85,000 clones, over 70% seen once, with approximately 2.5% in the top ten. The sequencing input was peripheral blood. The receptors derive from a human donor in a cohort sampled during active COVID-19.

V usage is TRBV5-6 and J usage is TRBJ2-7; TRBD1 agrees at 8 bases. This CDR3 has 15 residues. After removal of 4 bases from V and 3 bases from J, the junction contained 9 bases not matched to a gene. Germline V gene lookup returns CDR1 SGHDT and CDR2 YYEEEE. The CDR3 is CASSGQGARDYEQYF. The CDR3 nucleotides are TGTGCCAGCAGCGGTCAGGGGGCAAGAGACTACGAGCAGTACTTC.

The chain employs TRBV6-2 or TRBV6-3 and TRBJ1-2; D might be TRBD1 (5 bases). Germline assignment: CDR1 MNHEY and CDR2 SVGEGT. CDR3 length: 14 amino acids. The V and J ends lost 6 bases and 0 bases respectively, with 11 bases between them. The CDR3 bases are TGTGCCAGCAGCCGACAGCTAGCTAACTATGGCTACACCTTC. Translation gives CASSRQLANYGYTF.

The chain uses TRBV5-4 and TRBJ2-5, with 10 bases that match TRBD1. Germline V gene sequence: CDR1 SGHNT, CDR2 YYREEE (reference sequence). The V gene end was trimmed by 4 bases and the J gene end by 5 bases; junction bases not matched to a gene: 5. The CDR3 extends over 14 amino acids. The CDR3 bases are TGTGCCAGCAGCCACTCGGGACAGGGGGAGACCCAGTACTTC. It specifies CASSHSGQGETQYF. Combining the CDR3 with reference TRBV5-4 and TRBJ2-5 gives the whole variable domain ETGVTQSPTHLIKTRGQQVTLRCSSQSGHNTVSWYQQALGQGPQFIFQYYREEENGRGNFPPRFSGLQFPNYSSELNVNALELDDSALYLCASSHSGQGETQYFGPGTRLLVL.

The V call is TRBV7-8, the J call TRBJ1-1; D unclear. In germline, CDR1 is SGHVS, CDR2 FQNEAQ. This CDR3 contains 16 residues. V lost 1 base, J lost 5 bases, and 17 bases lay in between. The CDR3 here is CASSLELFGLGTEAFF. The CDR3 nucleotides read TGTGCCAGCAGCTTAGAGCTCTTCGGACTGGGGACTGAAGCTTTCTTT.

The chain uses TRBV3-1 (or the pseudogene TRBV3-2) and TRBJ1-5; D call uncertain. The CDR3 contains 13 residues. Germline V gene lookup returns CDR1 LGHDT and CDR2 YNNKEL (reference sequence). The germline V and J ends were trimmed by 3 bases and 2 bases, with 5 bases remaining between them. The CDR3 coding sequence is TGTGCCAGCAGCCACTCCGGCAATCAGCCCCAGCATTTT. It is translated as CASSHSGNQPQHF.

This clone was recorded a few times. The J gene is TRBJ1-2, the V gene TRBV10-1, with unresolved D. Trimming took off 0 bases at V and 5 bases at J, with 7 bases between the two ends. Germline-derived CDR1 and CDR2 are WNHNN and SYGVQD (reference sequence). This CDR3 spans 13 amino acids. The CDR3 DNA reads TGCGCCAGCAGTGAGTCGACGCGGTATGGCTACACCTTC. Translation: CASSESTRYGYTF.

V usage is TRBV28 and J usage is TRBJ1-2; a possible D gene is TRBD1 (5 bases). This CDR3 has 12 amino acids. CDR1 MDHEN and CDR2 SYDVKM come from the germline V gene. The ends were cut back, 1 base at V and 8 bases at J, with 8 bases in the middle. The CDR3 sequence: CASSLSGSGYTF. DNA of the CDR3: TGTGCCAGCAGTTTATCAGGGTCGGGCTACACCTTC.

This clone occurred once. This sequence joins TRBV27 and TRBJ2-7, with 9 bases lining up with TRBD1. The germline gives CDR1 MNHEY, CDR2 SMNVEV (reference sequence). Trimming at V came to 9 bases and at J to 2 bases, leaving 8 bases not matched to a gene. The CDR3 is made up of 14 amino acids. In DNA, the CDR3 is TGTGCCAGTCGCGCGGGACAGGGCCCCTACGAGCAGTACTTC. Amino acid sequence: CASRAGQGPYEQYF.

The CDR3 nucleotides are TGTGCCAGCAGTTACGGCCCAACTAGCTACGAGCAGTACTTC. Residues: CASSYGPTSYEQYF. V and J are TRBV6-5 and TRBJ2-7; TRBD2 might be the D (5 bases). CDR3 length: 14 amino acids. V was cut by 2 bases and J by 3 bases, with 11 bases left in between. Looked up from germline, CDR1 is MNHEY and CDR2 is SVGAGI.

This chain connects TRBV4-3 to TRBJ2-1, with D perhaps TRBD2 (6 bases). Trimming left V 0 bases short and J 9 bases short, with 15 bases between. CDR1 is LGHNA, CDR2 YSLEER, per germline. This CDR3 has 15 amino acids. In nucleotides, the CDR3 is TGCGCCAGCAGCCAAGATAGGGGAGGCAGCAGTGAGCAGTTCTTC. Residues: CASSQDRGGSSEQFF.

This clone was counted a few times. The chain has TRBV13 and TRBJ1-6; no reliable D call. The germline gives CDR1 PRHDT, CDR2 FYEKMQ (reference sequence). V was trimmed by 5 bases and J by 5 bases, leaving 10 bases between them. This CDR3 spans 14 amino acids. The CDR3 bases are TGTGCCAGCAGCACCGGGGTCCATAATTCACCCCTCCACTTT. Protein product: CASSTGVHNSPLHF.

The chain has TRBV5-1 and TRBJ2-1; 7 bases are a match to TRBD2. This CDR3 region has 18 residues. Germline V CDR1 and CDR2: SGHRS, YFSETQ. The V gene end was trimmed by 1 base and the J gene end by 1 base; junction bases not matched to a gene: 11. The DNA of the CDR3 is TGCGCCAGCAGCTTGAAGCTAGCGGTTGGGTATTCCTACAATGAGCAGTTCTTC. Protein sequence: CASSLKLAVGYSYNEQFF.

This rearrangement joins TRBV6-4 to TRBJ1-1; 7 bases line up with TRBD1. Germline V CDR1 and CDR2: MRHNA, SNTAGT. The V segment lost 2 bases and the J segment 5 bases; nucleotides outside the gene matches: 23. The CDR3 is 20 residues long. The CDR3 is CASSDVRVHRDRGEGTEAFF. The CDR3, as DNA: TGTGCCAGCAGTGACGTCCGCGTCCACCGGGACAGAGGGGAAGGGACTGAAGCTTTCTTT.

This clone appeared a few times. The CDR3 DNA is TGTGCCAGCAGTTACTCCGGCAGGGTGGGGGAGACCCAGTACTTC. The encoded protein is CASSYSGRVGETQYF. This sequence joins TRBV6-5 and TRBJ2-5, with TRBD1 as a possible D gene (5 bases). CDR3 length: 15 residues. Germline CDR1 MNHEY, CDR2 SVGAGI. The germline V and J ends were trimmed by 0 bases and 5 bases, with 13 bases remaining between them.

The chain has TRBV24-1 and TRBJ2-7; D uncertain. This CDR3 has 15 amino acids. With 3 bases removed from V and 6 bases from J, the gap between germline ends came to 17 bases. Per the germline V gene, CDR1 is KGHDR and CDR2 is SFDVKD. The CDR3 region is CATSDSVPHNAEQYF. CDR3 nucleotide sequence: TGTGCCACCAGTGATAGTGTACCGCACAACGCCGAGCAGTACTTC.

The chain recombines TRBV5-1 with TRBJ2-1; a weak D match, TRBD1 (5 bases). Trimming pared 4 bases from V and 5 bases from J, leaving 13 bases between. The CDR3 length is 14 residues. Germline CDR1 reads SGHRS; CDR2 reads YFSETQ. The CDR3 sequence is CASSPPGQHNEQFF. The CDR3 DNA reads as TGCGCCAGCAGCCCACCAGGACAACACAATGAGCAGTTCTTC.

The rearrangement uses TRBV18 and TRBJ2-5; TRBD2 might be the D (6 bases). Germline values: CDR1 KGHSH, CDR2 LQKENI. Trimming stripped 2 bases from V and 4 bases from J, with 11 bases between. This CDR3 comprises 14 residues. For the CDR3, the DNA is TGTGCCAGCTCACCATACGGGGGAGGAGAGACCCAGTACTTC. As protein: CASSPYGGGETQYF.

J is TRBJ2-2 and V is TRBV11-1, with a tentative D call TRBD2 (5 bases). This CDR3 contains 15 residues. V lost 6 bases and J 7 bases, leaving 18 bases between the germline ends. The germline V gene has CDR1 SGHAT and CDR2 FQDESV (reference sequence). This chain's CDR3 is CASRKRAAEGGELFF. CDR3 nucleotide sequence: TGTGCCAGCAGAAAAAGGGCCGCCGAGGGCGGGGAGCTGTTTTTT.

This clone has a handful of counts. The V call is TRBV10-3, the J call TRBJ1-2; no definite D call. CDR1 is ENHRY and CDR2 is SYGVKD in the germline V gene. This CDR3 is built from 13 residues. V was pared by 3 bases and J by 2 bases, with 7 bases between. CDR3 DNA: TGTGCCATCAGTGAATCACAGAACTATGGCTACACCTTC. The encoded protein is CAISESQNYGYTF.

This clone was detected once. The gene calls are TRBV19 and TRBJ2-5, with 8 bases fitting TRBD2. The trim removed 6 bases at V and 4 bases at J, leaving 7 bases unmatched. The CDR3 loop spans 14 amino acids. The germline V gene encodes CDR1 LNHDA and CDR2 SQIVND (reference sequence). The DNA for the CDR3 is TGTGCCAGTAGGCAAGCGGGAGTGGGAGAGACCCAGTACTTC. This gives the protein CASRQAGVGETQYF.

The rearrangement uses TRBV3-1 (or the pseudogene TRBV3-2) and TRBJ1-5; 9 bases are a match to TRBD1. Trimming took 3 bases from V and 6 from J; bases not matched to a gene: 9. Germline loops: CDR1 LGHDT, CDR2 YNNKEL (reference sequence). The CDR3 is 16 amino acids. In DNA form, the CDR3 reads TGTGCCAGCAGCCAGACCGGGACAGGGTTTAGTCAGCCCCAGCATTTT. Amino acids: CASSQTGTGFSQPQHF.